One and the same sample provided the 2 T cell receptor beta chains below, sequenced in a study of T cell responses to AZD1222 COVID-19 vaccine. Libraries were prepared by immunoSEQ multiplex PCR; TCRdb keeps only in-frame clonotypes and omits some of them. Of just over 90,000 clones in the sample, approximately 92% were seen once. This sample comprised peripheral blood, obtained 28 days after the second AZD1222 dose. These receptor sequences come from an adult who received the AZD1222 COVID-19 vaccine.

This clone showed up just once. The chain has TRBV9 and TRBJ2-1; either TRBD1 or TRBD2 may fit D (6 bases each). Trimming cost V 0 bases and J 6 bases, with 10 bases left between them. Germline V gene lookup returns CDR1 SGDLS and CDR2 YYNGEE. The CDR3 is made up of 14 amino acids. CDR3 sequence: CASSVGGGLNEQFF. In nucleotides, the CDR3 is TGTGCCAGCAGCGTAGGTGGGGGGCTCAATGAGCAGTTCTTC. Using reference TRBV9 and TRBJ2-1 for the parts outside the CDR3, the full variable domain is DSGVTQTPKHLITATGQRVTLRCSPRSGDLSVYWYQQSLDQGLQFLIQYYNGEERAKGNILERFSAQQFPDLHSELNLSSLELGDSALYFCASSVGGGLNEQFFGPGTRLTVL.

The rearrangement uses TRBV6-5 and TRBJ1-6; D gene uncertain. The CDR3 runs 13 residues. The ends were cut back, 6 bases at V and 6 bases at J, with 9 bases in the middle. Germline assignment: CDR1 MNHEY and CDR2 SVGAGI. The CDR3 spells CASRGGVNSPLHF. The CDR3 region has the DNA TGTGCCAGCAGGGGCGGAGTTAATTCACCCCTCCACTTT.